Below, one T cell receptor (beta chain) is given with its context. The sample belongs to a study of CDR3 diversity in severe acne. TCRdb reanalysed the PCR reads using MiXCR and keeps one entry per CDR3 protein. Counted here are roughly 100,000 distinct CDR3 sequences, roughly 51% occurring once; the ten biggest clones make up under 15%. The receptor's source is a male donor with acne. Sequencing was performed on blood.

The CDR3 sequence is CASSPGSPYVAFF. The CDR3 bases are TGTGCCAGCAGTCCAGGGAGTCCGTACGTCGCTTTCTTT. The chain recombines TRBV13 with TRBJ1-1; D is possibly TRBD1 (5 bases). Trimming took 6 bases from V and 11 from J, leaving 19 bases between them. Germline CDR1 reads PRHDT; CDR2 reads FYEKMQ (reference sequence). The CDR3 extends over 13 amino acids.